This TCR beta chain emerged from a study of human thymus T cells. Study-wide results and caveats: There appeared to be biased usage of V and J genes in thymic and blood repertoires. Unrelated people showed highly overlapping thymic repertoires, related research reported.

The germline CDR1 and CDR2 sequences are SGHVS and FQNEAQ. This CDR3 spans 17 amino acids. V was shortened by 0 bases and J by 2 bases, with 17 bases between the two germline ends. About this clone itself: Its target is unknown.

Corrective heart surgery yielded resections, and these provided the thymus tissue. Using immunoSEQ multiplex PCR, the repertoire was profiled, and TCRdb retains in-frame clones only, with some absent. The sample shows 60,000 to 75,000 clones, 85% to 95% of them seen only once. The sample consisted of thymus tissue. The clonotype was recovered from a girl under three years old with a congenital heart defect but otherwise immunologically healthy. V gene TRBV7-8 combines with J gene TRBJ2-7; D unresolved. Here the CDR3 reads CASSLAGSSYAPYEQYF. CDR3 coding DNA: TGTGCCAGCAGCTTAGCAGGTTCTAGTTATGCCCCCTACGAGCAGTACTTC.